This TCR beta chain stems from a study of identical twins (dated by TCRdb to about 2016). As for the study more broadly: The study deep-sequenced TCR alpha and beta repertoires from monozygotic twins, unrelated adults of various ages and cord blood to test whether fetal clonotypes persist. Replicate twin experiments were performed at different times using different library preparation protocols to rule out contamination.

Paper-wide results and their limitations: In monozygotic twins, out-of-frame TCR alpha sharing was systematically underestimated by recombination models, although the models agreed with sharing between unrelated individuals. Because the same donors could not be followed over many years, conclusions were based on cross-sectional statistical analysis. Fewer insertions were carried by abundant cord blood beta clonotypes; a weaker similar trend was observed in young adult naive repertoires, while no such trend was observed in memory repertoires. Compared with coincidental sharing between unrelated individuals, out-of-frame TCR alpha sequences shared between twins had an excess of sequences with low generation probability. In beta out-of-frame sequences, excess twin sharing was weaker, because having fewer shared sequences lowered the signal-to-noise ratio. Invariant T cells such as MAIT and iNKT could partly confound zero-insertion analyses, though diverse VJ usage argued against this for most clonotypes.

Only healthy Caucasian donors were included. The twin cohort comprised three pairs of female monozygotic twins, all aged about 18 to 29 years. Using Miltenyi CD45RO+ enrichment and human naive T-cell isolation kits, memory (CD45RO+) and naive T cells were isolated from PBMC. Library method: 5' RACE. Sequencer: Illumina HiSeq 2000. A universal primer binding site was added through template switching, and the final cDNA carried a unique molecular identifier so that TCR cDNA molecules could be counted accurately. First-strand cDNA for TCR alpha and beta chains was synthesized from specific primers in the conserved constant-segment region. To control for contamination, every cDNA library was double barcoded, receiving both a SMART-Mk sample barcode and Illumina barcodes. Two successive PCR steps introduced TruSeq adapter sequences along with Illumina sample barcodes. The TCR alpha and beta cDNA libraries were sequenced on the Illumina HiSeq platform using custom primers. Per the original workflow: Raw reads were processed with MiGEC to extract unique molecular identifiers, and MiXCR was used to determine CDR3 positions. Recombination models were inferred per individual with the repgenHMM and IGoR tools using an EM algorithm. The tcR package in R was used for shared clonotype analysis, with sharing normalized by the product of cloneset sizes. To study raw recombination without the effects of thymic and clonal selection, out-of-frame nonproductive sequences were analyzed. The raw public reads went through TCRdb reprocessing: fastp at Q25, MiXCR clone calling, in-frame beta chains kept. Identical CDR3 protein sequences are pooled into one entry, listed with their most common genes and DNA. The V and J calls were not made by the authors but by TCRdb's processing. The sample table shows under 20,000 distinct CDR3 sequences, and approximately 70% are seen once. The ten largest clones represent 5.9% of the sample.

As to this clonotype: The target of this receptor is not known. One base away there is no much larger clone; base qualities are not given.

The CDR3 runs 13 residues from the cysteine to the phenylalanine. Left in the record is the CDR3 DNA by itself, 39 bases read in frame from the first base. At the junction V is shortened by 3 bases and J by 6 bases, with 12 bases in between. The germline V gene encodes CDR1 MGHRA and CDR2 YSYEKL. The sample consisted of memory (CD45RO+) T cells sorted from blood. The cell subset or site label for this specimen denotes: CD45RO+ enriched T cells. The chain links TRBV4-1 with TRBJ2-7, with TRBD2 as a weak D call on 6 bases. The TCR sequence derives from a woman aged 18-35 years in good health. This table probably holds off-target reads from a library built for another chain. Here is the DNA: TGCGCCAGCAGCCAGGGGGACTTGGGCGAGCAGTACTTC. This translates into CASSQGDLGEQYF.